This record looks at one T cell receptor beta chain sequence and its context. Some clones are missing from TCRdb's copy, which holds only in-frame ones; the method was immunoSEQ multiplex PCR. The top ten clones hold approximately 3% of a sample with tens of thousands of clones, around 81% of them seen once. V was clipped by 6 bases and J by 7 bases; unmatched bases: 4. The germline gives CDR1 MNHNS, CDR2 SASEGT. The CDR3 totals 13 residues. The entry originates in a study of OX40 agonist ivuxolimab in advanced cancers. Whole-study context: Patients in dose escalation had liver, melanoma, kidney or head and neck cancers.

V gene TRBV6-1 combines with J gene TRBJ2-4, with TRBD1 matching 9 bases. The TCR sequence derives from an adult with an advanced solid tumor such as melanoma, head and neck, liver or kidney cancer. Here the sequenced sample was CD4+ or CD8+ T cells sorted from blood, taken in a trial of the OX40 agonist ivuxolimab. CDR3 amino acids: CASSIGQGNIQYF. The CDR3 nucleotides read TGTGCCAGCAGCATTGGACAGGGGAACATTCAGTACTTC.